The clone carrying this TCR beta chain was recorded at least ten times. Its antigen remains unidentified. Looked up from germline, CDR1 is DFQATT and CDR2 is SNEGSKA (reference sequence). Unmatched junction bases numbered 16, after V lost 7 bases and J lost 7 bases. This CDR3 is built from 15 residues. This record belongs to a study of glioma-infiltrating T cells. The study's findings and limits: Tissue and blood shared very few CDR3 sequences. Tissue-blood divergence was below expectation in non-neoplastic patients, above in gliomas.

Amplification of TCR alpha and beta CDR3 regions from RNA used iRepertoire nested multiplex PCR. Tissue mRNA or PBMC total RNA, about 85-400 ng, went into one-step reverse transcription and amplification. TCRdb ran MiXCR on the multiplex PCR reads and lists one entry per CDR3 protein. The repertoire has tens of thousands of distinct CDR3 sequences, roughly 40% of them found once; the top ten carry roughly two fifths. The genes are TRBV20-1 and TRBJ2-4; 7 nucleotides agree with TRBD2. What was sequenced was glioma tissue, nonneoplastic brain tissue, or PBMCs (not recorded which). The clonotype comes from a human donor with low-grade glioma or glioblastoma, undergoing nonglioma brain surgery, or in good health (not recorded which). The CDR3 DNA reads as TGCAGTGGGGGAGGGCGGGCCCCTAAAGGGAACATTCAGTACTTC. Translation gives CSGGGRAPKGNIQYF.